This T cell receptor beta chain was found in a study of T cell responses to AZD1222 COVID-19 vaccine. Germline V gene sequence: CDR1 KGHSH, CDR2 LQKENI. The ends were cut back, 3 bases at V and 0 bases at J, with 12 bases in the middle. The CDR3 is 16 residues long. The assay was immunoSEQ multiplex PCR, and TCRdb's table has in-frame clones only and misses some. In all, the sample yields more than 110,000 clones. The clonotype was recovered from an adult in good health. The rearrangement joins TRBV18 to TRBJ2-4; TRBD2 is a possible D gene (6 bases). Sequencing was performed on peripheral blood. CDR3 coding DNA: TGTGCCAGCTCACCTCTGGCGGAGGGAGCCAAAAACATTCAGTACTTC. Amino acids: CASSPLAEGAKNIQYF.